The source of this T cell receptor beta chain is a study of vaccination and CD4 T cells after COVID-19. Background on the study: Recovered patients in the cohort numbered six men and four women, two of them Hispanic. The study collected post-vaccine samples a median roughly 75 days after dose two, with a range of 14 to 241. Study conclusions and caveats: There was no significant change from about 22 to 38 median reactive clonotypes.

This clonotype was recorded a few times. Its antigen is unknown. Stated treatment: roughly 10-day PBMC culture with coronavirus spike peptide pools or control peptides (ViraFEST assay). Every positive PCR date fell between March and December 2020, earlier than the US Alpha, Beta and Delta variants. Researchers used the Oncomine TCR Beta short-read assay to sequence DNA from cultured CD4+ T cells. TCRdb itself ran the PCR reads through MiXCR, one entry per CDR3 protein. The sample carries some 18,000 distinct CDR3 sequences, approximately 45% recorded once. Germline CDR1 reads SGHRS; CDR2 reads YFSETQ. Germline trimming cut 6 bases from V and 6 bases from J; bases unmatched to any gene: 14. The CDR3 totals 16 residues.

The sequence was obtained from a human donor who had recovered from COVID-19. Sequences were derived from CD4+ T cells from blood, cultured in vitro, sampled after SARS-CoV-2 vaccination. The chain has TRBV5-1 and TRBJ2-5, with TRBD1 identical over 10 bases. The DNA of the CDR3 is TGCGCCAGCATGCCCCAGCCGGGACAGGGGATGAAGACCCAGTACTTC. It specifies CASMPQPGQGMKTQYF.